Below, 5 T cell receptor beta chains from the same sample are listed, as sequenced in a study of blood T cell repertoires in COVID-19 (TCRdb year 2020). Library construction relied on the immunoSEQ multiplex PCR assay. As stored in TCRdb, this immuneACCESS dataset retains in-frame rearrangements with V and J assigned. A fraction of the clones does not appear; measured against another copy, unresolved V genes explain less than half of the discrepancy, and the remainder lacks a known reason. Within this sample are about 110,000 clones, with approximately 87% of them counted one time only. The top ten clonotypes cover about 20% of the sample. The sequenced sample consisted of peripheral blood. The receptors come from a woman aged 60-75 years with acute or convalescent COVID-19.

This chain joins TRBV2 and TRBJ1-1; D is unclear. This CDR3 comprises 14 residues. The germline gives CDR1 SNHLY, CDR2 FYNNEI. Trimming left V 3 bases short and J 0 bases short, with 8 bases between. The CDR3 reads CASSDADMNTEAFF. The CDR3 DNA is TGTGCCAGCAGTGATGCGGATATGAACACTGAAGCTTTCTTT.

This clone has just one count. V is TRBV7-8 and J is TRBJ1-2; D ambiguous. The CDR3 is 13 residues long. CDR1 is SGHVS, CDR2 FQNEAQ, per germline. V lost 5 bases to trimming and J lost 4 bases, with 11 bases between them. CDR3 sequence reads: CASSEGALYGYTF. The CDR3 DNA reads TGTGCCAGCAGCGAGGGAGCCCTCTATGGCTACACCTTC.

CDR3 loop: CASSLAGQSNEKLFF. DNA of the CDR3: TGCGCCAGCAGCTTGGCGGGACAGAGTAATGAAAAACTGTTTTTT. The J gene is TRBJ1-4, the V gene TRBV5-1; 7 bases agree with TRBD1. The V and J ends lost 0 bases and 4 bases, in that order; junction bases with no gene match: 3. Germline V gene lookup returns CDR1 SGHRS and CDR2 YFSETQ. The CDR3 is made up of 15 amino acids. The variable domain in full, with the rest retrieved from reference TRBV5-1 and TRBJ1-4, is KAGVTQTPRYLIKTRGQQVTLSCSPISGHRSVSWYQQTPGQGLQFLFEYFSETQRNKGNFPGRFSGRQFSNSRSEMNVSTLELGDSALYLCASSLAGQSNEKLFFGSGTQLSVL.

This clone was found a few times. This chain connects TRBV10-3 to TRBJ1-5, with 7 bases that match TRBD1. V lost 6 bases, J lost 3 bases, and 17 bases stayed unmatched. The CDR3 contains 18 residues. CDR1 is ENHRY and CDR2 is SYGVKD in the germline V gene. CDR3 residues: CAISPGPTRDRNNQPQHF. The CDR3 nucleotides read TGTGCCATCAGCCCGGGCCCCACCCGGGACAGAAACAATCAGCCCCAGCATTTT.

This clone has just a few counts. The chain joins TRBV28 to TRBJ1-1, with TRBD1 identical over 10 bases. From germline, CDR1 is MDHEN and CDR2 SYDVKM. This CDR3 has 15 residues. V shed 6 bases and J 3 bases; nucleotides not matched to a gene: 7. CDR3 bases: TGTGCCAGCAGGCTATCCGACAGGGGGCACACTGAAGCTTTCTTT. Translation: CASRLSDRGHTEAFF.